This T cell receptor (beta chain) was profiled in a study of cytomegalovirus exposure and HLA in healthy donors. For the study at large: Earlier findings included 100 million to 130 million unique TCR beta sequences obtained from about 179 million T cells. Broader study findings: Other equally common chains were less clonally expanded than HLA-associated TCR beta chains, a later analysis showed.

PCR amplification relied on 60 Vbeta primers (plus 13 Jbeta primers). Source study methods: Tens of millions of unique TCR beta chains, about 12 million shared, were counted in a later analysis. Some clones are missing from TCRdb's copy, which holds only in-frame ones; the method was immunoSEQ multiplex PCR. From that table come the V and J calls and clone size; the DNA was used to work out D and trimming. The repertoire holds around 97,000 clones, around 73% seen once, with approximately 3.5% in the top ten. V gave up 2 bases and J gave up 2 bases, with 19 bases separating them. From germline, CDR1 is GTSNPN and CDR2 SVGIG (reference sequence). This CDR3 comprises 16 residues. On this clone itself: Its antigen is undetermined.

The receptor comes from a middle-aged man in good health and CMV-seronegative. The sample comprised PBMCs. This chain joins TRBV30 and TRBJ2-7, with D unresolved. The CDR3, as DNA: TGTGCCTGGAGTTTCCGGAGCTATTCCCCAACCTACGAGCAGTACTTC. Residues: CAWSFRSYSPTYEQYF.